Listed below are T cell receptor beta chains from one sample, sequenced in a study of CD8 T cells in Susac syndrome. TCRdb redid the calling of the immunoSEQ multiplex PCR reads with MiXCR, one entry per CDR3 protein. The sample yields roughly 200,000 distinct CDR3 sequences, roughly 96% seen once. The sequenced sample consisted of CD4+ T cells from PBMCs. The receptors were sampled from a human donor in good health. Both conserved end residues are part of each CDR3. A D gene is named only where the DNA matches it firmly. Part of the rows lack a size; the others show once, few, many or a class for expanded clones.

>TRBJ2-7|TRBV6-5|NA|NA
TGTGCCAGCAGTTACTCGGCCGCAAGCTCCTACGAGCAGTACTTC
CASSYSAASSYEQYF
>TRBJ2-5|TRBV9|TRBD2|once
TGTGCCAGCAGCCCCCCCCGAGCGGGAGGGCTCCAAGAGACCCAGTACTTC
CASSPPRAGGLQETQYF
>TRBJ1-4|TRBV29-1|NA|NA
TGCAGCGTTGAGACGGAGGGGTGGGACGAAAAACTGTTTTTT
CSVETEGWDEKLFF
>TRBJ1-2|TRBV4-1|NA|NA
TGCGCCAGCAGCCAAGTTCTCGGGGCGCGATGGTATGGCTACACCTTC
CASSQVLGARWYGYTF
>TRBJ2-2|TRBV28|NA|NA
TGTGCCAGGGAGACAACCGGGGGTAACACCGGGGAGCTGTTTTTT
CARETTGGNTGELFF
>TRBJ2-3|TRBV20-1|NA|NA
TGCAGTGCTCGGGACTCACTCACAGATACGCAGTATTTT
CSARDSLTDTQYF
>TRBJ2-2|TRBV20-1|NA|NA
TGCAGTGCTAGAGTTGCTACCCTAGGGGACGGGGAGCTGTTTTTT
CSARVATLGDGELFF
>TRBJ2-7|TRBV25-1|TRBD1|NA
TGTGCCAGCAGTGAATCAACAGGGGTTGGGAACGAGCAGTACTTC
CASSESTGVGNEQYF
>TRBJ2-4|TRBV7-9|NA|NA
TGTGCCAGCAGCCCACTAGGGTCCGGCAAAAACATTCAGTACTTC
CASSPLGSGKNIQYF
>TRBJ1-2|TRBV4-1|NA|NA
TGCGCCAGCAGCCTCTTGTACACCCGGGAGCACCTATTC
CASSLLYTREHLF
>TRBJ2-7|TRBV13|TRBD1|NA
TGTGCCAGCAGCTTTCCGGACAGGGGAAAATACGAGCAGTACTTC
CASSFPDRGKYEQYF
>TRBJ1-2|TRBV20-1|NA|NA
TGCAGTGCTAGTGAACCTGGTGGAGACTATGGCTACACCTTC
CSASEPGGDYGYTF
>TRBJ2-2|TRBV20-1|NA|NA
TGCAGTGCTCACAGGGAGGCGAACACCGGGGAGCTGTTTTTT
CSAHREANTGELFF
>TRBJ2-3|TRBV30|NA|NA
TGTGCCTGGAGTACGGAGCTTACGCAGTATTTT
CAWSTELTQYF
>TRBJ2-3|TRBV29-1|TRBD1|NA
TGCAGCGTTGCTGTGGACAGGGCGTTTGCAGATACGCAGTATTTT
CSVAVDRAFADTQYF
>TRBJ1-5|TRBV12-3/TRBV12-4|NA|once
TGTGCCAGCAGTTTAGATATAGGGAGGGACCAGCCCCAGCATTTT
CASSLDIGRDQPQHF
>TRBJ2-2|TRBV30|NA|NA
TGTGCCTGGATCCAGGTCTACAACACCGGGGAGCTGTTTTTT
CAWIQVYNTGELFF
>TRBJ1-5|TRBV29-1|NA|NA
TGCAGCGTTGCAGACCTCAATCAGCCCCAGCATTTT
CSVADLNQPQHF
>TRBJ2-1|TRBV30|NA|NA
TGTGCCTGGAGACGGGAGAGTAATGAGCAGTTCTTC
CAWRRESNEQFF
>TRBJ2-3|TRBV30|NA|NA
TGTGCCTCTCAAAATCCTGGAGATACGCAGTATTTT
CASQNPGDTQYF
>TRBJ2-7|TRBV5-1|NA|NA
TGCGCCAGCAGCACAGGCACAGGTTCCTACGAGCAGTACTTC
CASSTGTGSYEQYF
>TRBJ1-2|TRBV3-1|NA|NA
TGTGCCAGCAGCTTAGAAGTACAGGGTCGTGGCTACACCTTC
CASSLEVQGRGYTF
>TRBJ1-2|TRBV27|NA|NA
TGTGCCAGCAGTCCCAGGGACGATAACTATGGCTACACCTTC
CASSPRDDNYGYTF
>TRBJ2-2|TRBV2|NA|NA
TGTGCCAGCAGCGTAACAGGGAACACCGGGGAGCTGTTTTTT
CASSVTGNTGELFF
>TRBJ1-5|TRBV2|TRBD1|NA
TGTGCCAGCGGGACAGGGCTAAGCAATCAGCCCCAGCATTTT
CASGTGLSNQPQHF
>TRBJ2-6|TRBV29-1|NA|NA
TGCAGCGCTTTTTTAGGCGGTTCTGGGGCCAACGTCCTGACTTTC
CSAFLGGSGANVLTF
>TRBJ2-1|TRBV3-1|NA|NA
TGTGCCAGCAGTCAAGACCTGAGCTCCTACAATGAGCAGTTCTTC
CASSQDLSSYNEQFF
>TRBJ2-4|TRBV3-1|NA|NA
TGTGCCAGCAGCCAAGGACGTGTAGCCAAAAACATTCAGTACTTC
CASSQGRVAKNIQYF
>TRBJ2-1|TRBV19|TRBD2|once
TGTGCCAGTGGACTAGCGGGAGGTGATGAGCAGTTCTTC
CASGLAGGDEQFF
>TRBJ1-1|TRBV7-2|NA|NA
TGTGCCAGCAGCTTATATCCAGGGAGCACTGAAGCTTTCTTT
CASSLYPGSTEAFF
>TRBJ2-7|TRBV4-1|NA|NA
TGCGCCAGCAGCCAAGGGCCCAGATCCTACGAGCAGTACTTC
CASSQGPRSYEQYF
>TRBJ2-5|TRBV12-3/TRBV12-4|NA|once
TGTGCCAGCAGTGTTAAAGAGACCCAGTACTTC
CASSVKETQYF
>TRBJ2-1|TRBV9|TRBD2|NA
TGTGCCAGCAGCGCAACTAGCGGATACAATGAGCAGTTCTTC
CASSATSGYNEQFF
>TRBJ2-1|TRBV6-2/TRBV6-3|NA|NA
TGTGCCAGCAGAAAGACTGGCAATGAGCAGTTCTTC
CASRKTGNEQFF
>TRBJ1-1|TRBV7-9|NA|NA
TGTGCCAGCAGCTTAATACTGAACACTGAAGCTTTCTTT
CASSLILNTEAFF
>TRBJ1-2|TRBV3-1|TRBD1|NA
TGTGCCAGCAGCCTCGGACAGGGATGCACCTTC
CASSLGQGCTF
>TRBJ2-5|TRBV7-9|NA|NA
TGTGCCAGCAGATGGGAAGAGACCCAGTACTTC
CASRWEETQYF